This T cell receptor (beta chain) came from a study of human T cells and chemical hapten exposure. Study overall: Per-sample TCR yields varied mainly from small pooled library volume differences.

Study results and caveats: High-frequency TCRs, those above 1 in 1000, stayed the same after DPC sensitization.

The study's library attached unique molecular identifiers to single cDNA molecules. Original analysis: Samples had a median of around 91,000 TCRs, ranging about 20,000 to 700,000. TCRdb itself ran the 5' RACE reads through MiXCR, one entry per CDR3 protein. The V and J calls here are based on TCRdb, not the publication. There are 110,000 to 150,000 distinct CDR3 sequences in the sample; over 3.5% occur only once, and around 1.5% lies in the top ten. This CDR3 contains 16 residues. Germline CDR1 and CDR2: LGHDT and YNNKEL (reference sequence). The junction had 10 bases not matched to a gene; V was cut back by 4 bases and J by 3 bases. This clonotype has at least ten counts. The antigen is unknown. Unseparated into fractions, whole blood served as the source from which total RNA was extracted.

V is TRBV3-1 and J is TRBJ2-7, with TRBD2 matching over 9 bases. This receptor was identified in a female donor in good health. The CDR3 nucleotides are TGTGCCAGCAGCCCGACTGCAGCGGGGGGTCGCTACGAGCAGTACTTC. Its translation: CASSPTAAGGRYEQYF.